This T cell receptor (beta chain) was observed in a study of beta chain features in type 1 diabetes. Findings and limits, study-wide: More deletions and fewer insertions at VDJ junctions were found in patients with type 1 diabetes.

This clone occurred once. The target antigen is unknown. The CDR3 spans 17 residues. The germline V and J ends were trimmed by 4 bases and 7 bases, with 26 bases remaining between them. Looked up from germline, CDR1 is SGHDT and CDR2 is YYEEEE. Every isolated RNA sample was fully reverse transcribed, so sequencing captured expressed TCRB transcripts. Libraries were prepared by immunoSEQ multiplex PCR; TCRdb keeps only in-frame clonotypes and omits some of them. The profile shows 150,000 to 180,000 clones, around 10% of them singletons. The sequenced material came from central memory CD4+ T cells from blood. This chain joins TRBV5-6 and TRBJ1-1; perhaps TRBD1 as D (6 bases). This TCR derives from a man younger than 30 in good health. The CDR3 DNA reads TGTGCCAGCAGCGAGAGTTTTAATCAGGGGACGCGACTTGAAGCTTTCTTT. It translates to CASSESFNQGTRLEAFF. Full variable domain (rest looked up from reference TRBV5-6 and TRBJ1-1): DAGVTQSPTHLIKTRGQQVTLRCSPKSGHDTVSWYQQALGQGPQFIFQYYEEEERQRGNFPDRFSGHQFPNYSSELNVNALLLGDSALYLCASSESFNQGTRLEAFFGQGTRLTVV.